Listed here are 28 T cell receptor beta chains from one sample, sequenced in a study of cytomegalovirus exposure and HLA in healthy donors. The repertoire was sequenced with immunoSEQ multiplex PCR; TCRdb's copy has only in-frame clones and lacks some. This sample carries roughly 250,000 clones, around nine tenths of them seen once, and the ten largest clones take 2% to 3%. The sequencing input was PBMCs. Receptors were obtained from a man aged 18 to 30 in good health and CMV-seronegative.

The CDR3 DNA reads TGTGCCAGCTCACCCCCGGGGAGATCGCGTGGCTACACCTTC. Protein sequence: CASSPPGRSRGYTF. The rearrangement links TRBV18 to TRBJ1-2; the D is unclear. The CDR3 contains 14 residues. Trimming removed 3 bases at V and 7 bases at J, with 15 bases between. Germline V gene lookup returns CDR1 KGHSH and CDR2 LQKENI.

V and J are TRBV27 and TRBJ2-1; possible D gene TRBD2, 5 bases. CDR3 length: 12 amino acids. V lost 8 bases to trimming and J lost 3 bases, with 8 bases between them. Germline V gives CDR1 MNHEY, CDR2 SMNVEV (reference sequence). In DNA, the CDR3 is TGTGCCAGCGGCCGGGACTACAATGAGCAGTTCTTC. Protein: CASGRDYNEQFF.

The chain carries TRBV5-1 and TRBJ2-7; a possible D gene is TRBD1 (6 bases). The germline V gene encodes CDR1 SGHRS and CDR2 YFSETQ. This CDR3 region has 14 residues. The ends were cut back, 0 bases at V and 2 bases at J, with 9 bases in the middle. CDR3: CASSLGDTAYEQYF. DNA of the CDR3: TGCGCCAGCAGCTTGGGGGACACGGCCTACGAGCAGTACTTC.

The chain has TRBV5-4 and TRBJ2-7; 7 bases map to TRBD2. The germline V gene has CDR1 SGHNT and CDR2 YYREEE (reference sequence). The V gene end was trimmed by 3 bases and the J gene end by 7 bases; junction bases not matched to a gene: 7. The CDR3 has 13 residues. The CDR3 DNA reads as TGTGCCAGCAGCTCTACGGCGGGGGTTGAGCAGTACTTC. Translated: CASSSTAGVEQYF.

This chain connects TRBV18 to TRBJ2-7; weak D call: TRBD2 (6 bases). The V gene lost 3 bases and the J gene lost 3 bases, with 9 bases spanning the gap. Germline V gene lookup returns CDR1 KGHSH and CDR2 LQKENI. CDR3 length equals 13 residues. The CDR3 loop reads CASSPGLNYEQYF. CDR3 bases: TGTGCCAGCTCACCGGGACTGAACTACGAGCAGTACTTC.

The rearrangement joins TRBV7-9 to TRBJ2-1; D is unclear. This CDR3 is 15 amino acids long. Germline V gene sequence: CDR1 SEHNR, CDR2 FQNEAQ (reference sequence). Trimming left V 5 bases short and J 8 bases short, with 19 bases between. As DNA, the CDR3 is TGTGCCAGCAGCGGAACTACCGTTAGGTTGGATGAGCAGTTCTTC. This codes for CASSGTTVRLDEQFF.

Turning to this clone: At the DNA level, this CDR3 is encoded by other sequences in the same sample as well. This CDR3 is CASSPEGDEQYF. For the CDR3, the DNA is TGTGCCAGCTCACCGGAGGGTGACGAGCAGTACTTC. The chain carries TRBV18 and TRBJ2-7; possibly TRBD2 for D (6 bases). V lost 3 bases and J lost 5, with 8 bases in between. The CDR3 is 12 residues long. Germline V gene lookup returns CDR1 KGHSH and CDR2 LQKENI.

This clone turned up a few times. The chain has TRBV30 and TRBJ2-7; a weak D match, TRBD1 (6 bases). Germline assignment: CDR1 GTSNPN and CDR2 SVGIG (reference sequence). Trimming cost V 2 bases and J 9 bases, with 11 bases left between them. The CDR3 loop spans 11 amino acids. CDR3 sequence (DNA): TGTGCCTGGAGTCAGGGGAATACGCAGTACTTC. Encoded protein: CAWSQGNTQYF.

V and J are TRBV4-3 and TRBJ1-4; perhaps TRBD1 as D (5 bases). The CDR3 totals 15 residues. V was shortened by 0 bases and J by 3 bases, with 8 bases between the two germline ends. Looked up from germline, CDR1 is LGHNA and CDR2 is YSLEER. CDR3 DNA sequence: TGCGCCAGCAGCCAAGAGCTCAGGGCTAATGAAAAACTGTTTTTT. This gives the protein CASSQELRANEKLFF.

On this clone itself: Compared with germline, one end of the junction differs, possibly owing to a read error. The chain uses TRBV19 and TRBJ2-6; possible D gene TRBD2, 5 bases. The CDR3 loop spans 15 amino acids. The germline V gene encodes CDR1 LNHDA and CDR2 SQIVND (reference sequence). The CDR3 DNA sequence: TGTGCCAGTAGTCTAGACTATGCTGGGGCCAACGTCCTGACTTTC. Amino acid sequence: CASSLDYAGANVLTF.

The J gene is TRBJ1-6, the V gene TRBV10-3, with D perhaps matching TRBD1 (5 bases). The ends were cut back, 0 bases at V and 0 bases at J, with 18 bases in the middle. This CDR3 has 20 amino acids. CDR1 and CDR2 from the germline V gene are ENHRY and SYGVKD. The CDR3 region is CAISESIGPRELSYNSPLHF. The CDR3 DNA reads TGTGCCATCAGTGAGTCGATAGGTCCCAGGGAACTCTCCTATAATTCACCCCTCCACTTT.

V usage is TRBV4-3 and J usage is TRBJ1-2; possible D gene TRBD1, 5 bases. This CDR3 is 13 amino acids long. The germline V and J ends were trimmed by 0 bases and 7 bases, with 9 bases remaining between them. Germline-derived CDR1 and CDR2 are LGHNA and YSLEER. This CDR3 reads CASSQDGGVGYTF. In DNA form, the CDR3 reads TGCGCCAGCAGCCAAGACGGGGGTGTTGGCTACACCTTC.

The V gene is TRBV5-1, the J gene TRBJ2-7; possibly TRBD1 for D (5 bases). The V gene's germline CDR1 is SGHRS and CDR2 YFSETQ. The CDR3 sequence is 13 residues long. The ends were cut back, 2 bases at V and 0 bases at J, with 6 bases in the middle. CDR3 sequence reads: CASSFDSSYEQYF. The DNA for the CDR3 is TGCGCCAGCAGCTTCGACAGCTCCTACGAGCAGTACTTC.

The CDR3 DNA is TGTGCCAGCAGTGAACTAGCGGGAGTGGTTGAGACCCAGTACTTC. Its protein product is CASSELAGVVETQYF. The chain has TRBV6-1 and TRBJ2-5; 10 positions agree with TRBD2. Looked up from germline, CDR1 is MNHNS and CDR2 is SASEGT. The CDR3 spans 15 residues. The trim removed 2 bases at V and 5 bases at J, leaving 5 bases unmatched.

The V and J genes are TRBV11-3 and TRBJ1-6; no reliable D call. In germline, CDR1 is SGHNT, CDR2 YENEEA. Trimming left V 7 bases short and J 8 bases short, with 9 bases between. The CDR3 consists of 12 residues. The CDR3 DNA reads as TGTGCCAGCACCGGGGTCGATTCACCCCTCCACTTT. This translates into CASTGVDSPLHF.

The gene calls are TRBV27 and TRBJ2-1; the match to TRBD2 covers 10 bases. V shed 7 bases and J 5 bases; nucleotides not matched to a gene: 11. The CDR3 length is 16 residues. Germline CDR1 is MNHEY and CDR2 is SMNVEV (reference sequence). The CDR3 sequence: CASKIQGLAEDNEQFF. CDR3 nucleotide sequence: TGTGCCAGCAAAATTCAAGGACTAGCGGAAGACAATGAGCAGTTCTTC.

The chain combines TRBV7-2 with TRBJ2-5, with D hard to call. The CDR3 covers 14 residues. Germline-derived CDR1 and CDR2 are SGHTA and FQGNSA. Trimming left V 2 bases short and J 5 bases short, with 12 bases between. CDR3 nucleotide sequence: TGTGCCAGCAGCTTACGAGGCCCCGTGGAGACCCAGTACTTC. It is translated as CASSLRGPVETQYF.

The V call is TRBV28, the J call TRBJ2-7, with a possible D match to TRBD2 (6 bases). Trimming took 2 bases from V and 0 from J, leaving 11 bases between them. From germline, CDR1 is MDHEN and CDR2 SYDVKM. The CDR3 extends over 15 amino acids. CDR3 loop: CASSLGGTGSYEQYF. The DNA of the CDR3 is TGTGCCAGCAGTTTAGGCGGGACCGGCTCCTACGAGCAGTACTTC.

CDR3 amino acids: CASSMYDTQYF. DNA for the CDR3: TGTGCCAGTAGTATGTATGATACGCAGTATTTT. V usage is TRBV19 and J usage is TRBJ2-3; D is unclear. Germline CDR1 is LNHDA and CDR2 is SQIVND (reference sequence). The CDR3 extends over 11 amino acids. The V and J ends lost 3 bases and 6 bases respectively, with 4 bases between them.

This sequence joins TRBV20-1 and TRBJ2-1; D is perhaps TRBD2 (6 bases). The CDR3 totals 9 residues. Trimming removed 5 bases at V and 11 bases at J, with 7 bases between. Per the germline V gene, CDR1 is DFQATT and CDR2 is SNEGSKA (reference sequence). CDR3 nucleotides: TGCAGTGCTGGACTAAAGCAGTTCTTC. This sequence encodes CSAGLKQFF.

The chain links TRBV19 to TRBJ2-1; 7 bases map to TRBD2. CDR3 length: 16 residues. Per germline, CDR1 LNHDA and CDR2 SQIVND (reference sequence). J was trimmed by 0 bases and V by 6 bases; bases with no gene match: 8. DNA of the CDR3: TGTGCCAGTAGAGGCCTAGCGGAGAGCTCCTACAATGAGCAGTTCTTC. Translating it yields CASRGLAESSYNEQFF.

In this sample, this clone turned up once. V usage is TRBV7-2 and J usage is TRBJ2-7; 7 positions match TRBD1. Per germline, CDR1 SGHTA and CDR2 FQGNSA. This CDR3 region has 14 residues. With 5 bases clipped from V and 0 bases from J, the junction kept 4 bases outside the gene matches. CDR3 nucleotide sequence: TGTGCCAGCAGCGGGACAGTTGTCTCCTACGAGCAGTACTTC. Translated, it gives CASSGTVVSYEQYF.

This clone was observed once. The chain links TRBV9 to TRBJ1-1; TRBD1 is a possible D gene (5 bases). The ends were cut back, 2 bases at V and 1 base at J, with 12 bases in the middle. Per germline, CDR1 SGDLS and CDR2 YYNGEE. This CDR3 comprises 15 residues. The CDR3 DNA reads as TGTGCCAGCAGCGTTTCAGGGCGGACGAACACTGAAGCTTTCTTT. It yields the protein CASSVSGRTNTEAFF.

This chain joins TRBV2 and TRBJ1-1, with no clear D. This CDR3 contains 14 residues. In germline, CDR1 is SNHLY, CDR2 FYNNEI. V gave up 4 bases and J gave up 3 bases, with 12 bases separating them. CDR3 in amino acids: CASSAGGSHTEAFF. DNA for the CDR3: TGTGCCAGCAGTGCGGGAGGGAGTCACACTGAAGCTTTCTTT.

The CDR3 DNA sequence: TGTGCCAGTAGTCCGGGACATTCGGCCTACGAGCAGTACTTC. Its protein is CASSPGHSAYEQYF. V and J are TRBV19 and TRBJ2-7; D is perhaps TRBD1 (6 bases). Germline CDR1 and CDR2: LNHDA and SQIVND (reference sequence). Between the trimmed V and J ends, which lost 5 bases and 2 bases, there was a span of 13 bases. This CDR3 is 14 amino acids long.

On this clone: A read error may account for a junction end that differs from germline. V gene TRBV25-1 combines with J gene TRBJ2-5; 8 bases match TRBD1. Looked up from germline, CDR1 is MGHDK and CDR2 is SYGVNS. CDR3 length: 12 amino acids. CDR3 residues: CASSERTGIMNF. Written as DNA, the CDR3 is TGTGCCAGCAGTGAAAGGACAGGGATAATGAACTTC.

This sequence joins TRBV4-1 and TRBJ2-4; the match to TRBD2 covers 12 bases. This CDR3 has 19 amino acids. Per the germline V gene, CDR1 is MGHRA and CDR2 is YSYEKL. V was pared by 0 bases and J by 0 bases, with 6 bases of the junction left unmatched. CDR3 loop: CASSQETSGRALAKNIQYF. Here the CDR3 DNA reads TGCGCCAGCAGCCAAGAGACTAGCGGGAGAGCGCTAGCCAAAAACATTCAGTACTTC.

For the CDR3, the DNA is TGTGCCAGCAGCTTGTTTGCTAGCGGGGGTGAGCAGTACTTC. Protein sequence: CASSLFASGGEQYF. This chain connects TRBV5-4 to TRBJ2-7; 10 positions agree with TRBD2. CDR1 and CDR2 (germline): SGHNT, YYREEE (reference sequence). The CDR3 is 14 residues long. Trimming took 1 base from V and 7 from J; bases not matched to a gene: 5.